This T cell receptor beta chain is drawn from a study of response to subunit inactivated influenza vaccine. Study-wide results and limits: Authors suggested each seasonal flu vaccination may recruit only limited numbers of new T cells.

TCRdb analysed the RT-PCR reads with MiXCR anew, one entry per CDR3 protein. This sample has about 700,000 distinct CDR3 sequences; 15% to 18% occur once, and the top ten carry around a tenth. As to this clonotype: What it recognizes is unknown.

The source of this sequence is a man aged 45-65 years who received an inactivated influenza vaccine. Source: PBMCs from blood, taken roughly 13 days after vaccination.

The DNA of the CDR3 is TGCGCCAGCAGTACGCGGGGAAGCACAGATACGCAGTATTTT. Its protein is CASSTRGSTDTQYF. The chain employs TRBV5-1 and TRBJ2-3; tentatively, D is TRBD2 (6 bases). Germline lookup yields CDR1 SGHRS and CDR2 YFSETQ. The CDR3 is 14 residues long. Trimming removed 5 bases at V and 0 bases at J, with 10 bases between.